This TCR beta chain was captured by sequencing in a study of long-term antiretroviral therapy in people with HIV. As for the study in general: It was about a decade after the earliest samples that the 2015 immediate-ART recommendation appeared. Study results and limitations: Diversity remained lower than transplant donor controls, even though it increased after ART.

Version v3.0 of the immunoSEQ assay was performed at survey level. This table comes from immunoSEQ multiplex PCR, and its TCRdb copy is limited to in-frame clones, with some not included. The sample lists approximately 15,000 clones, around four fifths occurring once. Inclusion required at least two post-ART and at least one pre-ART PBMC samples. The CDR3 is 15 residues long. CDR1 and CDR2 from the germline V gene are SEHNR and FQNEAQ (reference sequence). The V and J ends lost 0 bases and 3 bases respectively, with 11 bases between them. Comments on this clone: Its antigen remains unknown.

The receptor comes from a man between 25 and 39 years old with HIV. This specimen consisted of unsorted PBMCs, obtained 2.1 to 2.2 years before starting antiretroviral therapy. The rearrangement links TRBV7-9 to TRBJ1-1; maybe TRBD1 (5 bases). The CDR3 reads CASSLAQGRDTEAFF. For the CDR3, the DNA is TGTGCCAGCAGCTTAGCGCAGGGAAGGGACACTGAAGCTTTCTTT.